This T cell receptor beta chain is from a study of vaccination and CD4 T cells after COVID-19. In the study overall: Convalescent cases consisted of six males and four females, of whom two were Hispanic. Post-vaccination specimens were collected at a median of approximately 72 days following dose two (range 14 to 241). Overlapping peptides of the spike proteins of SARS-CoV-2, HCoV-NL63, HCoV-OC43 and HCoV-229E were used for cell stimulation.

V was cut by 1 base and J by 0 bases, with 10 bases left in between. CDR3 length: 16 residues. The germline gives CDR1 SGHTA, CDR2 FQGNSA. Sequencing of the DNA from cultured CD4+ T cells was carried out with the Oncomine TCR Beta short-read assay. TCRdb ran MiXCR on the PCR reads and lists one entry per CDR3 protein. Seen here are about 7,600 distinct CDR3 sequences, roughly a fifth observed once, and the top ten hold roughly 9.2%. This clonotype came up a few times. The antigen is undetermined. This sample's treatment: approximately 11-day PBMC culture with coronavirus spike peptide pools or control peptides (ViraFEST assay). ViraFEST sequenced TCRs after peptide-pool expansion of antigen-specific T cells.

The V call is TRBV7-2, the J call TRBJ1-5; unclear D gene. This receptor was identified in a human donor who had recovered from COVID-19. The specimen comprised CD4+ T cells from blood, cultured in vitro, sampled after SARS-CoV-2 vaccination. Here the CDR3 reads CASSLGPGDSNQPQHF. For the CDR3, the DNA is TGTGCCAGCAGCTTAGGACCCGGAGATAGCAATCAGCCCCAGCATTTT. The whole variable domain, filled in from reference TRBV7-2 and TRBJ1-5, reads GAGVSQSPSNKVTEKGKDVELRCDPISGHTALYWYRQSLGQGLEFLIYFQGNSAPDKSGLPSDRFSAERTGGSVSTLTIQRTQQEDSAVYLCASSLGPGDSNQPQHFGDGTRLSIL.